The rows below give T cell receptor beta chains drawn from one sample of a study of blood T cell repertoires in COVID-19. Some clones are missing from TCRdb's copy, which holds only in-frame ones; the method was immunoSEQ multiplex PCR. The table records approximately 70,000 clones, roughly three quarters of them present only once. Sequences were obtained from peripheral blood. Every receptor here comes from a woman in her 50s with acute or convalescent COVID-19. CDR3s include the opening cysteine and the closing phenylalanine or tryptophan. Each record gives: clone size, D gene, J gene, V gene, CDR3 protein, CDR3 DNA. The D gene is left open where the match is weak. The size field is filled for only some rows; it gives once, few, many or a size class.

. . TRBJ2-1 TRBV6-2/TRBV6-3 CASSYELGRGDDEQFF TGTGCCAGCAGTTACGAACTGGGGCGGGGTGATGATGAGCAGTTCTTC
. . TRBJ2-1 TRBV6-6 CASTPQEGFNEQFF TGTGCCAGCACACCCCAGGAGGGCTTCAATGAGCAGTTCTTC
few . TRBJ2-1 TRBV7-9 CASSPAWGHSYNEQFF TGTGCCAGCAGCCCGGCCTGGGGCCACTCCTACAATGAGCAGTTCTTC
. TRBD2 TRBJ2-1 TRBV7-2 CASSSASGTYNEQFF TGTGCCAGCAGTTCGGCTAGCGGAACTTACAATGAGCAGTTCTTC
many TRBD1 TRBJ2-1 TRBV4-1 CASSRGQGLDNEQFF TGCGCCAGCAGCCGAGGACAGGGCCTCGACAATGAGCAGTTCTTC
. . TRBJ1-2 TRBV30 CAWSVPHRAYGYTF TGTGCCTGGAGTGTACCCCACAGGGCCTATGGCTACACCTTC
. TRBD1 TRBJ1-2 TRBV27 CASSLVPGQGNYGYTF TGTGCCAGCAGTTTAGTCCCGGGACAGGGGAACTATGGCTACACCTTC
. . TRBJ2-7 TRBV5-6 CASSLGQNYEQYF TGTGCCAGCAGCTTGGGTCAGAACTACGAGCAGTACTTC
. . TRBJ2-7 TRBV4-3 CASSPGLAHYEQYF TGCGCCAGCAGCCCGGGACTGGCGCACTACGAGCAGTACTTC
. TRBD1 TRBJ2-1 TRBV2 CASSGQGANEQFF TGTGCCAGCAGTGGCCAGGGGGCCAATGAGCAGTTCTTC
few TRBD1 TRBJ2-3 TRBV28 CASTPGDRGADTQYF TGTGCCAGCACCCCCGGGGACAGGGGGGCAGATACGCAGTATTTT
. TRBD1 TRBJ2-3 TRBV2 CASSRQGARTDTQYF TGTGCCAGCAGTAGACAGGGGGCCCGCACAGATACGCAGTATTTT
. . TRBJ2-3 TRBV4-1 CASSQEGRGDTQYF TGCGCCAGCAGCCAAGAAGGTAGGGGAGATACGCAGTATTTT
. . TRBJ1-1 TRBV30 CAWRGGMTNTEAFF TGTGCCTGGAGGGGGGGGATGACTAACACTGAAGCTTTCTTT
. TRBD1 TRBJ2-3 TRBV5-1 CASSTEGTGSTDTQYF TGCGCCAGCAGCACCGAGGGGACAGGGAGCACAGATACGCAGTATTTT
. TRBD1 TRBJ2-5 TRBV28 CASSLGWVGQGPETQYF TGTGCCAGCAGTTTAGGTTGGGTCGGACAGGGGCCAGAGACCCAGTACTTC
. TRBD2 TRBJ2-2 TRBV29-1 CSVTGTSGSTGELFF TGCAGCGTGACCGGGACTAGCGGGAGTACCGGGGAGCTGTTTTTT
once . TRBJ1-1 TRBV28 CASSSPQVYF TGTGCCAGCAGTTCCCCACAGGTGTACTTT
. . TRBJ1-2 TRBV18 CASSPQRDLQNYGYTF TGTGCCAGCTCACCTCAAAGGGACTTACAAAACTATGGCTACACCTTC
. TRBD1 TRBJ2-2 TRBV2 CASSPTGGDTGELFF TGTGCCAGCAGTCCGACAGGGGGCGACACCGGGGAGCTGTTTTTT
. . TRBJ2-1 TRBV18 CASSPQGMNEQFF TGTGCCAGCTCACCACAGGGGATGAATGAGCAGTTCTTC
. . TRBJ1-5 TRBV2 CASRSEQGNQPQHF TGTGCCAGCAGGTCCGAACAGGGCAATCAGCCCCAGCATTTT
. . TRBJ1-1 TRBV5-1 CASSLVQGPEAFF TGCGCCAGCAGCTTGGTACAGGGTCCTGAAGCTTTCTTT